These 25 T cell receptor beta chains came from one sample sequenced in a study of blood T cell repertoires in COVID-19. Profiled with immunoSEQ multiplex PCR; TCRdb holds only in-frame clones, not every one. The sample includes about 340,000 clones, about nine tenths of them seen just once. The sequenced sample consisted of peripheral blood. All receptors derive from a woman between 45 and 60 years old with COVID-19, enrolled during active disease.

The chain uses TRBV5-4 and TRBJ2-3, with TRBD2 matching over 12 bases. CDR3 size: 16 residues. Trimming removed 3 bases from V and 6 bases from J; junction bases left unmatched: 8. From germline, CDR1 is SGHNT and CDR2 YYREEE (reference sequence). The CDR3 protein is CASSSKTSGRGDTQYF. CDR3 nucleotide sequence: TGTGCCAGCAGCTCCAAGACTAGCGGGAGAGGGGATACGCAGTATTTT.

The CDR3 here is CATSREDRGRPYEQYF. Here the CDR3 DNA reads TGTGCCACCAGCAGAGAGGACAGGGGGCGCCCCTACGAGCAGTACTTC. The V gene is TRBV15, the J gene TRBJ2-7; 11 nucleotides agree with TRBD1. Trimming took 0 bases from V and 2 from J; bases not matched to a gene: 3. The CDR3 has 16 residues. Germline CDR1 is LNHNV and CDR2 is YYDKDF (reference sequence).

The chain joins TRBV7-8 to TRBJ2-7, with D perhaps TRBD2 (5 bases). Germline V gene lookup returns CDR1 SGHVS and CDR2 FQNEAQ. V gave up 0 bases and J gave up 5 bases, with 11 bases separating them. The CDR3 has 14 residues. The CDR3 here is CASSLAGDGHEQYF. CDR3 bases: TGTGCCAGCAGCTTAGCGGGAGACGGCCACGAGCAGTACTTC.

The V and J genes are TRBV12-5 and TRBJ1-3; no definite D call. V lost 6 bases and J 0 bases, leaving 9 bases between the germline ends. The CDR3 has 14 amino acids. Germline-derived CDR1 and CDR2 are LGHNT and FRNRAP. This CDR3 is CASGYSASGNTIYF. The CDR3 DNA is TGTGCTAGTGGCTATAGTGCCTCTGGAAACACCATATATTTT. Complete variable domain (other parts from reference TRBV12-5 and TRBJ1-3): DARVTQTPRHKVTEMGQEVTMRCQPILGHNTVFWYRQTMMQGLELLAYFRNRAPLDDSGMPKDRFSAEMPDATLATLKIQPSEPRDSAVYFCASGYSASGNTIYFGEGSWLTVV.

The chain employs TRBV7-2 and TRBJ2-3; no clear D gene. V gave up 1 base and J gave up 2 bases, with 10 bases separating them. The CDR3 covers 15 residues. Germline V lookup: CDR1 SGHTA, CDR2 FQGNSA. CDR3 loop: CASSLGGRDTDTQYF. CDR3 bases: TGTGCCAGCAGCTTAGGCGGAAGAGACACAGATACGCAGTATTTT. Looking up the rest from reference TRBV7-2 and TRBJ2-3 gives the full variable domain: GAGVSQSPSNKVTEKGKDVELRCDPISGHTALYWYRQSLGQGLEFLIYFQGNSAPDKSGLPSDRFSAERTGGSVSTLTIQRTQQEDSAVYLCASSLGGRDTDTQYFGPGTRLTVL.

In this sample, this clone turned up once. The chain is built from TRBV6-2 or TRBV6-3 and TRBJ2-1; 14 bases fit TRBD2. V dropped 0 bases and J dropped 2; count of bases not matched to a gene: 9. The CDR3 loop spans 20 amino acids. The germline V gene encodes CDR1 MNHEY and CDR2 SVGEGT. The CDR3 is CASSYSGTSGSRVAYNEQFF. The CDR3 coding sequence is TGTGCCAGCAGTTACTCCGGGACTAGCGGGAGCAGAGTCGCCTACAATGAGCAGTTCTTC.

V gene TRBV6-1 combines with J gene TRBJ1-1, with a possible D match to TRBD1 (6 bases). Germline V gene sequence: CDR1 MNHNS, CDR2 SASEGT. The V end was cut by 0 bases, the J end by 4 bases, with 12 bases between. The CDR3 has 15 amino acids. CDR3 in amino acids: CASSEATTGITEAFF. As DNA, the CDR3 is TGTGCCAGCAGTGAAGCCACAACAGGGATCACTGAAGCTTTCTTT.

The chain carries TRBV24-1 and TRBJ2-5; a possible D gene is TRBD1 (6 bases). The CDR3 contains 14 residues. From germline, CDR1 is KGHDR and CDR2 SFDVKD. Trimming left V 3 bases short and J 5 bases short, with 12 bases between. This CDR3 is CATSDPWTEETQYF. The CDR3 DNA follows: TGTGCCACCAGTGATCCCTGGACAGAGGAGACCCAGTACTTC.

This clone was detected a few times. V is TRBV19 and J is TRBJ1-6, with 8 positions matching TRBD1. The junction had 3 bases not matched to a gene; V was cut back by 1 base and J by 10 bases. CDR3 length: 14 amino acids. Germline V gene sequence: CDR1 LNHDA, CDR2 SQIVND (reference sequence). The CDR3 DNA reads as TGTGCCAGTAGTATAGGGGACAGGAGATCACCCCTCCACTTT. Residues: CASSIGDRRSPLHF.

This clone was picked up one time. In nucleotides, the CDR3 is TGTGCCAGCAGCCAACGTAGTGAAGTACAGTACTTC. It is translated as CASSQRSEVQYF. This chain uses TRBV7-9 with TRBJ2-7; D call uncertain. Trimming pared 5 bases from V and 10 bases from J, leaving 15 bases between. The germline V gene has CDR1 SEHNR and CDR2 FQNEAQ (reference sequence). The CDR3 has 12 residues.

This chain joins TRBV15 and TRBJ1-4, with TRBD1 matching 7 bases. Germline values: CDR1 LNHNV, CDR2 YYDKDF (reference sequence). The V gene end was trimmed by 2 bases and the J gene end by 5 bases; junction bases not matched to a gene: 5. There are 15 residues in the CDR3. CDR3 sequence (DNA): TGTGCCACCAGCAGATCGGGACAGCCAAATGAAAAACTGTTTTTT. Its protein is CATSRSGQPNEKLFF.

This sequence joins TRBV4-2 and TRBJ2-1, with 9 bases identical to TRBD2. The CDR3 runs to 16 residues. Trimming cost V 1 base and J 7 bases; bases outside gene matches: 8. CDR1 is LGHNA, CDR2 YNFKEQ, per germline. CDR3: CASSQAHAGGPNEQFF. The CDR3 bases are TGTGCCAGCAGCCAAGCTCACGCGGGAGGGCCGAATGAGCAGTTCTTC.

V usage is TRBV11-3 and J usage is TRBJ1-4; D might be TRBD1 (5 bases). CDR1 SGHNT and CDR2 YENEEA come from the germline V gene. V was cut by 3 bases and J by 2 bases, with 10 bases left in between. The CDR3 contains 15 residues. CDR3 sequence: CASSLEGLTNEKLFF. The CDR3 bases are TGTGCCAGCAGCTTGGAGGGGCTGACTAATGAAAAACTGTTTTTT.

This chain joins TRBV5-1 and TRBJ2-7; D is uncertain. The CDR3 contains 16 residues. Trimming took off 1 base at V and 0 bases at J, with 14 bases between the two ends. Germline V gives CDR1 SGHRS, CDR2 YFSETQ. The CDR3 protein is CASSLLFGGYSYEQYF. CDR3 nucleotide sequence: TGCGCCAGCAGCTTGTTATTTGGCGGATACTCCTACGAGCAGTACTTC.

The CDR3 region has the DNA TGTGCCAGTAGTATAGGAGGACTAGCGGGAGGGGGGCTCGATGAGCAGTTCTTC. It is translated as CASSIGGLAGGGLDEQFF. The chain recombines TRBV19 with TRBJ2-1, with TRBD2 identical over 15 bases. The junction had 9 bases not matched to a gene; V was cut back by 1 base and J by 8 bases. The CDR3 runs 18 residues. Per germline, CDR1 LNHDA and CDR2 SQIVND (reference sequence).

CDR3 region: CASSQSPGQGIFAEAFF. The CDR3 DNA reads TGTGCCAGCAGCCAATCTCCGGGACAGGGAATTTTTGCTGAAGCTTTCTTT. The gene calls are TRBV16 and TRBJ1-1; 9 bases agree with TRBD1. Unmatched junction bases numbered 11, after V lost 0 bases and J lost 6 bases. The CDR3 is made up of 17 amino acids. In germline, CDR1 is KGHSY, CDR2 FQNENV.

V is TRBV7-2 and J is TRBJ2-2, with 12 bases identical to TRBD1. Germline CDR1 reads SGHTA; CDR2 reads FQGNSA. This CDR3 has 17 amino acids. The CDR3 region has the DNA TGTGCTCTAACGAGCGAGGGACAGGGGGCGGACACCGGGGAGCTGTTTTTT. Its protein product is CALTSEGQGADTGELFF.

The rearrangement joins TRBV29-1 to TRBJ1-3; D unresolved. The length of the CDR3 is 12 residues. Germline-derived CDR1 and CDR2 are SQVTM and ANQGSEA. As DNA, the CDR3 is TGCGGAGGACGGAGCTCTGGAAACACCATATATTTT. Amino acid sequence: CGGRSSGNTIYF.

The chain has TRBV18 and TRBJ2-1; 8 nucleotides align to TRBD2. The CDR3 runs to 16 residues. J lost 4 bases, V lost 3 bases, and 8 bases had no gene match. Germline V lookup: CDR1 KGHSH, CDR2 LQKENI. The CDR3 sequence is CASSPKSAGAYNEQFF. The CDR3 DNA reads TGTGCCAGCTCACCCAAGTCAGCGGGAGCTTACAATGAGCAGTTCTTC.

This clone has a single count. The rearrangement links TRBV11-2 to TRBJ1-4, with D unclear. Trimming removed 0 bases at V and 7 bases at J, with 9 bases between. Germline values: CDR1 SGHAT, CDR2 FQNNGV. CDR3 length: 14 amino acids. The CDR3 loop is CASSLEFAGEKLFF. CDR3 sequence (DNA): TGTGCCAGCAGCTTAGAGTTTGCAGGTGAAAAACTGTTTTTT.

About this clone itself: In the same sample, other DNA sequences code for this CDR3. V and J are TRBV11-2 and TRBJ2-3, with D possibly matching TRBD1 (6 bases). Germline loops: CDR1 SGHAT, CDR2 FQNNGV. The CDR3 length is 14 residues. V lost 0 bases to trimming and J lost 5 bases, with 9 bases between them. In DNA, the CDR3 is TGTGCCAGCAGCTTAGACAGAGGGGGAGATACGCAGTATTTT. Its translation: CASSLDRGGDTQYF.

This chain joins TRBV18 and TRBJ1-4, with TRBD1 matching over 9 bases. The CDR3 covers 15 residues. Germline CDR1 KGHSH, CDR2 LQKENI. Trimming cost V 6 bases and J 7 bases; bases outside gene matches: 9. DNA of the CDR3: TGTGCCAGCTCGAAATTACAGGGGGCTGGTGAAAAACTGTTTTTT. Its translation is CASSKLQGAGEKLFF. The full variable domain, in which reference TRBV18 and TRBJ1-4 provide the parts outside the CDR3, is NAGVMQNPRHLVRRRGQEARLRCSPMKGHSHVYWYRQLPEEGLKFMVYLQKENIIDESGMPKERFSAEFPKEGPSILRIQQVVRGDSAAYFCASSKLQGAGEKLFFGSGTQLSVL.

V gene TRBV13 combines with J gene TRBJ2-1, with 10 bases matching TRBD2. The CDR3 length is 15 residues. Looked up from germline, CDR1 is PRHDT and CDR2 is FYEKMQ (reference sequence). V was clipped by 5 bases and J by 7 bases; unmatched bases: 8. CDR3 bases: TGTGCCAGCAGCCGTCGAGCGGGAGGGCCGAATGAGCAGTTCTTC. Translating it yields CASSRRAGGPNEQFF.

A few counts support this clone. V and J are TRBV30 and TRBJ2-7, with 7 bases aligning to TRBD1. V lost 5 bases, J lost 6 bases, and 16 bases stayed unmatched. CDR1 GTSNPN and CDR2 SVGIG come from the germline V gene (reference sequence). The CDR3 loop spans 15 amino acids. CDR3 DNA sequence: TGTGCCTGGTACTCAGAGGCCGGAAACAGGGGCGAGCAGTACTTC. Amino acid sequence: CAWYSEAGNRGEQYF.

Here the CDR3 DNA reads TGCGCCAGCAGCTTGGCGGGGACTAGTAATTTCTACGAGCAGTACTTC. Translated: CASSLAGTSNFYEQYF. The V and J genes are TRBV5-1 and TRBJ2-7, with TRBD2 identical over 8 bases. Germline values: CDR1 SGHRS, CDR2 YFSETQ. The CDR3 has 16 residues. After removal of 0 bases from V and 3 bases from J, the junction contained 8 bases not matched to a gene.